These T cell receptor beta chains were read from a single sample in a study of cytomegalovirus exposure and HLA in healthy donors. Method: immunoSEQ multiplex PCR; TCRdb's copy keeps in-frame clones and lacks some. Found here are about 200,000 clones, approximately 80% of them singletons; the top ten hold around 3.5%. Sequencing input: PBMCs. Receptor source: a man aged 40-50 years in good health and CMV-seropositive. Both conserved end residues are part of each CDR3. A D gene is named only where the DNA matches it firmly. Some rows have no size entry. The others give once, few or many, or a class for an expanded clone.

>TRBJ1-2|few|TRBV5-1|-
CASSPGGKPNYGYTF
TGCGCCAGCAGCCCTGGCGGGAAACCTAACTATGGCTACACCTTC
>TRBJ2-7|-|TRBV4-1|TRBD2
CASSQDRVAGAYEQYF
TGCGCCAGCAGCCAAGATCGGGTAGCGGGAGCTTACGAGCAGTACTTC
>TRBJ2-7|few|TRBV13|-
CASSLGRGYEQYF
TGTGCCAGCAGCCTTGGGAGGGGGTACGAGCAGTACTTC
>TRBJ1-2|-|TRBV2|TRBD1
CASSEGQGVGGYTF
TGTGCCAGCAGTGAAGGGCAGGGGGTCGGTGGCTACACCTTC
>TRBJ2-1|few|TRBV19|TRBD2
CASSMGTSGSSYNEQFF
TGTGCCAGTAGTATGGGAACTAGCGGGAGCTCCTACAATGAGCAGTTCTTC
>TRBJ2-3|-|TRBV7-3|TRBD1
CASSSYRGTTDTQYF
TGTGCCAGCAGCTCGTACAGGGGGACCACAGATACGCAGTATTTT
>TRBJ2-7|once|TRBV19|TRBD2
CASSILSGDSYEQYF
TGTGCCAGTAGTATTCTTAGCGGGGACTCCTACGAGCAGTACTTC
>TRBJ2-7|-|TRBV6-5|TRBD2
CASRVGGNEQYF
TGTGCCAGCAGGGTGGGAGGGAACGAGCAGTACTTC
>TRBJ2-1|-|TRBV28|-
CASTPLGYNEQFF
TGTGCCAGCACCCCCCTCGGCTACAATGAGCAGTTCTTC
>TRBJ1-1|-|TRBV15|-
CATSRVGGTSEAFF
TGTGCCACCAGCAGAGTTGGGGGCACCTCTGAAGCTTTCTTT
>TRBJ1-1|-|TRBV14|-
CASSSHQGIKAFF
TGTGCCAGCAGCTCACACCAGGGGATAAAAGCTTTCTTT
>TRBJ1-5|-|TRBV6-5|TRBD1
CASSPGQGLPQHF
TGTGCCAGCAGTCCGGGACAGGGCCTCCCCCAGCATTTT
>TRBJ1-5|once|TRBV18|-
CASSPATDSSNQPQHF
TGTGCCAGCTCCCCCGCGACAGATTCTAGCAATCAGCCCCAGCATTTT
>TRBJ2-2|-|TRBV5-4|-
CASSSTGELFF
TGTGCCAGCAGCTCAACCGGGGAGCTGTTTTTT
>TRBJ2-7|-|TRBV5-4|-
CASSLPRVSHEQYF
TGTGCCAGCAGCCTCCCTCGGGTATCTCACGAGCAGTACTTC
>TRBJ2-2|-|TRBV7-2|TRBD2
CASSLKRLAGGRGGELFF
TGTGCCAGCAGCCTCAAACGACTAGCGGGGGGCCGGGGCGGGGAGCTGTTTTTT
>TRBJ2-5|-|TRBV4-2|-
CASSQDIGTTGRRETQYF
TGTGCCAGCAGCCAAGATATCGGGACAACCGGTCGTCGAGAGACCCAGTACTTC
>TRBJ2-7|-|TRBV6-5|TRBD2
CATTMGGGYEQYF
TGTGCCACCACAATGGGGGGGGGTTACGAGCAGTACTTC
>TRBJ2-5|-|TRBV19|TRBD2
CASNPAGLGTQYF
TGTGCCAGTAATCCAGCGGGGTTGGGGACCCAGTACTTC
>TRBJ2-1|-|TRBV4-3|TRBD2
CASSQLAGGGEQFF
TGCGCCAGCAGCCAACTAGCGGGAGGAGGTGAGCAGTTCTTC
>TRBJ1-1|-|TRBV5-1|-
CASGGGDISNTEAFF
TGCGCCAGCGGCGGGGGGGACATATCAAACACTGAAGCTTTCTTT
>TRBJ2-1|-|TRBV5-1|-
CASSFRGPAPTDEQFF
TGCGCCAGCAGCTTTCGAGGGCCTGCCCCAACGGATGAGCAGTTCTTC
>TRBJ1-2|-|TRBV5-5|-
CASSLGSDRTGYTF
TGTGCCAGCAGCTTAGGTTCAGACAGGACGGGCTACACCTTC
>TRBJ2-1|-|TRBV6-5|TRBD2
CASSFRPTSGNEQFF
TGTGCCAGCAGTTTCCGACCGACTAGCGGGAATGAGCAGTTCTTC
>TRBJ2-3|once|TRBV2|-
CASSEGASSTDTQYF
TGTGCCAGCAGTGAAGGGGCTTCCAGCACAGATACGCAGTATTTT
>TRBJ2-3|-|TRBV5-1|-
CASSTGHAEITDTQYF
TGCGCCAGCAGCACCGGACACGCCGAAATCACAGATACGCAGTATTTT
>TRBJ2-7|-|TRBV10-3|-
CAISESRGASYEQYF
TGTGCCATCAGTGAGTCCAGGGGCGCATCCTACGAGCAGTACTTC
>TRBJ2-3|few|TRBV5-1|TRBD1
CASSQRQGRVDTQYF
TGCGCCAGCAGCCAAAGACAGGGGCGGGTAGATACGCAGTATTTT
>TRBJ2-1|-|TRBV5-4|-
CASSLVTGNYNEQFF
TGTGCCAGCAGCTTGGTCACCGGGAACTACAATGAGCAGTTCTTC
>TRBJ2-5|-|TRBV5-1|-
CASSLVQGQETQYF
TGCGCCAGCAGCTTGGTTCAGGGGCAAGAGACCCAGTACTTC
>TRBJ1-2|few|TRBV5-4|TRBD1
CASSWTGSAYGYTF
TGTGCCAGCAGCTGGACAGGGTCCGCCTATGGCTACACCTTC
>TRBJ2-7|few|TRBV9|-
CASSVGQSSYEQYF
TGTGCCAGCAGCGTAGGACAGAGCTCCTACGAGCAGTACTTC
>TRBJ2-7|once|TRBV5-6|TRBD1
CASSYPSSGQVAYEQYF
TGTGCCAGCAGCTATCCTTCTTCCGGACAGGTTGCCTACGAGCAGTACTTC
>TRBJ2-7|-|TRBV28|TRBD2
CAAGASGSSYEQYF
TGTGCCGCCGGGGCTAGCGGGAGCTCCTACGAGCAGTACTTC
>TRBJ1-4|-|TRBV6-1|TRBD1
CASCLGRGSEKLFF
TGTGCCAGCTGCCTTGGCAGGGGGAGTGAAAAACTGTTTTTT
>TRBJ1-1|-|TRBV5-1|-
CASSLEGDGNTEAFF
TGCGCCAGCAGCTTGGAGGGGGACGGGAACACTGAAGCTTTCTTT
>TRBJ1-5|-|TRBV27|-
CASSNSYSNQPQHF
TGTGCCAGCAGTAACAGTTATAGCAATCAGCCCCAGCATTTT
>TRBJ2-3|few|TRBV11-1|-
CASSFTGLSSTDTQYF
TGTGCCAGCAGCTTCACAGGGCTTTCTAGCACAGATACGCAGTATTTT
>TRBJ1-3|once|TRBV10-3|-
CAISAVGGWNTIYF
TGTGCCATCAGTGCGGTCGGGGGTTGGAACACCATATATTTT
>TRBJ2-7|-|TRBV5-1|TRBD1
CASSLGTVSYEQYF
TGCGCCAGCAGCCTAGGGACAGTCTCCTACGAGCAGTACTTC
>TRBJ2-7|-|TRBV5-1|TRBD2
CASSLGSGSVYEQYF
TGCGCCAGCAGCTTGGGTAGCGGGAGTGTGTACGAGCAGTACTTC
>TRBJ2-7|-|TRBV28|-
CASRGVGSRHEQYF
TGTGCCAGCAGGGGGGTCGGGAGTCGCCACGAGCAGTACTTC
>TRBJ2-7|-|TRBV28|TRBD1
CASSRYPGQGTYEQYF
TGTGCCAGCAGCCGTTATCCGGGACAGGGTACCTACGAGCAGTACTTC
>TRBJ1-5|-|TRBV7-2|-
CASSLDRNQPQHF
TGTGCCAGCAGCTTAGACAGAAATCAGCCCCAGCATTTT
>TRBJ2-7|-|TRBV29-1|TRBD1
CFPRGWDRNVCEQYF
TGCTTCCCACGAGGGTGGGACAGAAACGTCTGTGAGCAGTACTTC
>TRBJ2-7|-|TRBV6-5|TRBD2
CASSRTRTGYEQYF
TGTGCCAGCAGTAGGACTAGAACCGGGTACGAGCAGTACTTC
>TRBJ1-1|-|TRBV5-1|-
CASSLSWANTEAFF
TGCGCCAGCAGCTTGTCATGGGCGAACACTGAAGCTTTCTTT